Below are 5 T cell receptor beta chains sequenced from a single sample in a study of shared clonotypes between healthy human individuals. TCRdb's table, derived via immunoSEQ multiplex PCR, lists solely in-frame clones and lacks some. The sample records approximately 2,200,000 clones, approximately 94% being singletons. CD8 cells regarded as naive lacked CD45RO, were positively chosen for CCR7, and omitted terminally differentiated effector memory CD45RA+ cells. The material sequenced was naive CD8+ T cells from PBMCs. These receptors were collected from a young man in good health. Some clones in this sample may be carry-over from other donors' samples.

The V call is TRBV7-8, the J call TRBJ2-7, with D perhaps assigned TRBD1 or TRBD2 (5 bases each). Trimming took off 6 bases at V and 1 base at J, with 25 bases between the two ends. CDR1 is SGHVS and CDR2 is FQNEAQ in the germline V gene. CDR3 size: 18 residues. CDR3 coding DNA: TGTGCCAGCAGGGGGGTGGGTATTCCCAGTCCCCTTTCCTACGAGCAGTACTTC. This translates into CASRGVGIPSPLSYEQYF.

The chain uses TRBV7-8 and TRBJ2-1; D call uncertain. Deletions cut 5 bases from V and 2 bases from J, with 7 bases between. Germline-derived CDR1 and CDR2 are SGHVS and FQNEAQ. This CDR3 contains 13 residues. The CDR3 DNA is TGTGCCAGCAGCCCTAATCCCTACAATGAGCAGTTCTTC. Translated: CASSPNPYNEQFF.

Concerning this clone itself: One junction end does not reproduce the germline sequence, and a read error may be involved. The chain couples TRBV9 to TRBJ1-3; D not certain. Germline V gene sequence: CDR1 SGDLS, CDR2 YYNGEE. This CDR3 is built from 14 residues. The DNA of the CDR3 is TGTGCCGGCAGCGTAGTTCCATCTGGAAACACCATATACTTT. Translation: CAGSVVPSGNTIYF.

This clone was observed a single time. The gene calls are TRBV5-1 and TRBJ2-7; TRBD1 is a possible D gene (6 bases). The CDR3 is 20 amino acids. Trimming shortened V by 0 bases and J by 0 bases, and 25 bases separated the two germline ends. CDR1 and CDR2 (germline): SGHRS, YFSETQ. CDR3 sequence: CASSLASLEPGAGASYEQYF. The CDR3 nucleotides read TGCGCCAGCAGCTTGGCCAGTTTGGAGCCTGGGGCAGGGGCCTCCTACGAGCAGTACTTC.

J is TRBJ2-5 and V is TRBV28; 10 nucleotides align to TRBD2. Matching the DNA end better, TRBJ2-7 makes the J call doubtful. From germline, CDR1 is MDHEN and CDR2 SYDVKM. The CDR3 contains 16 residues. The CDR3 sequence is CASSLIAGGPSYEQYF. The CDR3 DNA follows: TGTGCCAGCAGCCTAATAGCGGGAGGCCCCTCCTACGAGCAGTACTTC.